This TCR beta chain was obtained from a study of Ad26.COV2.S vaccination and SARS-CoV-2 variants. On the study more broadly: Enrolled in COV1001, the donor was in the Ad26.COV2.S trial arm, which received the vaccine. General observations from the study: Vaccine recipients posted higher spike-specific TCR breadth than their placebo counterparts. In vaccinated individuals, spike-specific CD8+ and CD4+ T cell responses reportedly displayed substantial breadth.

CDR1 SGHNT and CDR2 YENEEA come from the germline V gene. The ends were cut back, 5 bases at V and 5 bases at J, with 13 bases in the middle. The CDR3 length is 14 residues. Treatment reported: some 20 received Ad26.COV2.S at low or high dose, single or two shots; five or six received placebo; per-sample allocation not given. Sampling was done on day 63 after the first vaccine or placebo injection. TCRdb's table, derived via immunoSEQ multiplex PCR, lists solely in-frame clones and lacks some. The sample lists approximately 450,000 clones, approximately 90% occurring once. A single count supports this clone. As yet, its antigen is unknown.

This clonotype was obtained from a person between 18 and 65 years old who received the Ad26.COV2.S COVID-19 vaccine or a placebo. Source: peripheral blood, taken in a trial of Ad26.COV2.S vaccine versus placebo. V is TRBV11-3 and J is TRBJ2-1; no clear D. The CDR3 region is CASSLPGRNNEQFF. CDR3 sequence (DNA): TGTGCCAGCAGCCTTCCCGGCAGGAACAATGAGCAGTTCTTC.